The source of this T cell receptor beta chain is a study of response to subunit inactivated influenza vaccine. TCRdb ran MiXCR on the RT-PCR reads and lists one entry per CDR3 protein. The data hold fewer than 600,000 distinct CDR3 sequences, with approximately 6.9% observed a single time. Sequencing used PBMCs from blood, obtained around 2 years after vaccination. This receptor was identified in a man aged 50-75 years who received an inactivated influenza vaccine.

CDR3 nucleotide sequence: TGTGCCAGCAGTTTTAGAGGGGCTACCACCTACGAGCAGTACTTC. It translates to CASSFRGATTYEQYF. The rearrangement links TRBV27 to TRBJ2-7; D could derive from TRBD1 or TRBD2 (5 bases each). Trimming cost V 3 bases and J 2 bases, with 14 bases left between them. Germline CDR1 MNHEY, CDR2 SMNVEV (reference sequence). CDR3 length: 15 residues.